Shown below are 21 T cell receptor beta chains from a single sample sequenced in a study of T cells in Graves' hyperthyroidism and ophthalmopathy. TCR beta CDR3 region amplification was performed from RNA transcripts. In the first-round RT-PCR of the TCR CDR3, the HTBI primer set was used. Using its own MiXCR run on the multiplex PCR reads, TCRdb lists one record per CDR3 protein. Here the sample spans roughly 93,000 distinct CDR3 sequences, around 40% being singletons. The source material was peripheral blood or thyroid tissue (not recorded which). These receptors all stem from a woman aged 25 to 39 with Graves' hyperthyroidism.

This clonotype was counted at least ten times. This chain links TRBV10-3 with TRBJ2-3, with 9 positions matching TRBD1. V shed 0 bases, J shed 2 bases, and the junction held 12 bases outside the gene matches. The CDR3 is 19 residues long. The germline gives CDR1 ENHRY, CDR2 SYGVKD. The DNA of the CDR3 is TGTGCCATCAGTGAGTCTATGGTACAGGGGGCTATCGACACAGATACGCAGTATTTT. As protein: CAISESMVQGAIDTDTQYF.

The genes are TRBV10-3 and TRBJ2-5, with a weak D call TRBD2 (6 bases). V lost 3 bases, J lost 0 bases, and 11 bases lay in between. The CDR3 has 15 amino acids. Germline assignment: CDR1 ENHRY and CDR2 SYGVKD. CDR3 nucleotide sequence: TGTGCCATCAGTGACGGGGAGGAGGACCAAGAGACCCAGTACTTC. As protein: CAISDGEEDQETQYF.

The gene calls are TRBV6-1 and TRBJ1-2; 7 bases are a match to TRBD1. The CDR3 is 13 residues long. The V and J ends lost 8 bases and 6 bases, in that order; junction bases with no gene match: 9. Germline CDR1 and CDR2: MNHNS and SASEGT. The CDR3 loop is CASSLLDRDGYTF. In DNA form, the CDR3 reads TGTGCCAGCTCTCTTCTCGACAGGGATGGCTACACCTTC.

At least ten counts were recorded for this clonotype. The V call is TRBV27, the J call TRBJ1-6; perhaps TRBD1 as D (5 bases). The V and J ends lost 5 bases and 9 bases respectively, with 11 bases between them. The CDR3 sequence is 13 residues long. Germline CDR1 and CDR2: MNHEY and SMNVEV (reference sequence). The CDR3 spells CASSPLGGSPLHF. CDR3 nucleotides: TGTGCCAGCAGTCCCCTGGGGGGTTCACCCCTCCACTTT.

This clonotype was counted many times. The CDR3 region has the DNA TGTGCCAGCAGCTTAGGTTTGACCGACCAGAACTATGGCTACACCTTC. Amino acids: CASSLGLTDQNYGYTF. The chain is built from TRBV7-8 and TRBJ1-2, with D unclear. The CDR3 loop spans 16 amino acids. Germline CDR1 and CDR2: SGHVS and FQNEAQ. Trimming cost V 1 base and J 2 bases, with 14 bases left between them.

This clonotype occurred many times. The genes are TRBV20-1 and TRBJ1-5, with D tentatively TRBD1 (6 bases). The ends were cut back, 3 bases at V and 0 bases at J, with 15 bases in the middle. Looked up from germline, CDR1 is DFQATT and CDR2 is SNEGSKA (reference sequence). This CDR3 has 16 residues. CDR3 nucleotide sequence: TGCAGTGCTAGGCCTGACAGGACAAATAGCAATCAGCCCCAGCATTTT. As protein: CSARPDRTNSNQPQHF.

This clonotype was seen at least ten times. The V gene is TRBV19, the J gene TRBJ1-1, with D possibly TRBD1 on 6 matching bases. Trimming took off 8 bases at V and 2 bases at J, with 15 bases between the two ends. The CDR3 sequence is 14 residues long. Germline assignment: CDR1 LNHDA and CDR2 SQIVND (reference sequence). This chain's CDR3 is CASRFVRGNTEAFF. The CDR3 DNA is TGTGCCAGTCGGTTTGTCAGGGGTAACACTGAAGCTTTCTTT.

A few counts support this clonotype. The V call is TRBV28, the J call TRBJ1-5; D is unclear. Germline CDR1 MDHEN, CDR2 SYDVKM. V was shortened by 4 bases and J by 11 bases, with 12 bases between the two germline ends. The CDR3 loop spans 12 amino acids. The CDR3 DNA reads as TGTGCCAGCAGTTCCCATTTTTCGTCCCAGCATTTT. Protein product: CASSSHFSSQHF.

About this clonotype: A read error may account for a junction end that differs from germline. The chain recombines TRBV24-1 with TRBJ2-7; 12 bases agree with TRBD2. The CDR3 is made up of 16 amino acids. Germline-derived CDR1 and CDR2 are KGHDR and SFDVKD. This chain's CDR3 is CASSEMASGRVYEQYF. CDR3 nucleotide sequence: TGTGCCAGCAGTGAAATGGCTAGCGGGAGGGTCTACGAGCAGTACTTC.

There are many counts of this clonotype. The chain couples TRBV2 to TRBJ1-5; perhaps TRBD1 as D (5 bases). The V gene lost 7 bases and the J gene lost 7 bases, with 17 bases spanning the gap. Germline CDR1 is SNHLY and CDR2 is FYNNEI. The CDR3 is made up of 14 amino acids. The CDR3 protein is CASTTGGVGQPQHF. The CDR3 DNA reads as TGTGCCAGCACTACAGGAGGGGTAGGACAGCCCCAGCATTTT.

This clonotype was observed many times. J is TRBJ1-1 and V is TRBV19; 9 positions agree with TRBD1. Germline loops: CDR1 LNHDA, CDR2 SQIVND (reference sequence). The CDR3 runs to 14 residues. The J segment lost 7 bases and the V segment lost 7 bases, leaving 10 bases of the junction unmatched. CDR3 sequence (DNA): TGTGCCAGTAAAGCCGGTGGGACAGGGCATGAAGCTTTCTTT. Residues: CASKAGGTGHEAFF.

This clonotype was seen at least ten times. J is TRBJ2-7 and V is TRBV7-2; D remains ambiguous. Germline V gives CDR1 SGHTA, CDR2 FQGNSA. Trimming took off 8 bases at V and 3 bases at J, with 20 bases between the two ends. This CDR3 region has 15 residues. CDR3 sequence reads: CASCQTPGAVYEQYF. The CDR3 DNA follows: TGTGCCAGCTGCCAAACACCGGGCGCCGTCTACGAGCAGTACTTC.

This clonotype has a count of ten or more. The CDR3 DNA follows: TGTGCCAGCAGCTTAGGTGGGGGGCCTTACACCGGGGAGCTGTTTTTT. Amino acid sequence: CASSLGGGPYTGELFF. The chain recombines TRBV7-3 with TRBJ2-2; D tentatively fits TRBD1 or TRBD2 (6 bases each). The V gene lost 2 bases and the J gene lost 3 bases, with 13 bases spanning the gap. Germline CDR1 SGHTA, CDR2 FQGTGA. This CDR3 is 16 amino acids long.

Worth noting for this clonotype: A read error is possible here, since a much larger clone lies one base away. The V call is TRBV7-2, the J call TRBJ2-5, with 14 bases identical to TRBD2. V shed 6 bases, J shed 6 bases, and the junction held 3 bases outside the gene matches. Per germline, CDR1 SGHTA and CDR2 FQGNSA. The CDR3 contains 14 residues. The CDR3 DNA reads TGTGCCAGCAGAAGGACTAGCGGGAGGCAGACCCAGTACTTC. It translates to CASRRTSGRQTQYF.

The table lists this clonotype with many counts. CDR3 DNA sequence: TGTGCCAGCAGCTCCTTACAGGGGGAGAACACTGAAGCTTTCTTT. This codes for CASSSLQGENTEAFF. The chain couples TRBV11-2 to TRBJ1-1, with 8 bases fitting TRBD1. Looked up from germline, CDR1 is SGHAT and CDR2 is FQNNGV. The CDR3 totals 15 residues. Trimming cost V 4 bases and J 1 base; bases outside gene matches: 5.

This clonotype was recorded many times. The DNA of the CDR3 is TGTGCCAGCAAGGGAGGTAGGAACACTGAAGCTTTCTTT. It yields the protein CASKGGRNTEAFF. The rearrangement links TRBV2 to TRBJ1-1; D gene uncertain. The CDR3 runs to 13 residues. The germline V gene has CDR1 SNHLY and CDR2 FYNNEI. The V and J ends lost 7 bases and 1 base respectively, with 10 bases between them.

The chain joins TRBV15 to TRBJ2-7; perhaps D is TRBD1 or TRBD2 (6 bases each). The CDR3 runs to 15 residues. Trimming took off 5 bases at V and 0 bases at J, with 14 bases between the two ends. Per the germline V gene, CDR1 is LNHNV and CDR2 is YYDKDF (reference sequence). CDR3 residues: CATSGGTILSYEQYF. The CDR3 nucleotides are TGTGCCACCAGCGGCGGGACAATACTCTCCTACGAGCAGTACTTC. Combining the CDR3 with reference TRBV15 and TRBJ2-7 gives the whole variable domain DAMVIQNPRYQVTQFGKPVTLSCSQTLNHNVMYWYQQKSSQAPKLLFHYYDKDFNNEADTPDNFQSRRPNTSFCFLDIRSPGLGDTAMYLCATSGGTILSYEQYFGPGTRLTVT.

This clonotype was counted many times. CDR3 DNA sequence: TGTGCCAGCTCCCACGGCAGGACCGGGACAGGGCGCACCGGGGAGCTGTTTTTT. Its translation: CASSHGRTGTGRTGELFF. The rearrangement uses TRBV7-9 and TRBJ2-2, with 9 bases matching TRBD1. The ends lost 8 bases at V and 4 bases at J; junction bases unmatched: 17. Germline CDR1 and CDR2: SEHNR and FQNEAQ (reference sequence). This CDR3 comprises 18 residues. The entire variable domain, with the rest obtained from reference TRBV7-9 and TRBJ2-2, is as follows: DTGVSQNPRHKITKRGQNVTFRCDPISEHNRLYWYRQTLGQGPEFLTYFQNEAQLEKSRLLSDRFSAERPKGSFSTLEIQRTEQGDSAMYLCASSHGRTGTGRTGELFFGEGSRLTVL.

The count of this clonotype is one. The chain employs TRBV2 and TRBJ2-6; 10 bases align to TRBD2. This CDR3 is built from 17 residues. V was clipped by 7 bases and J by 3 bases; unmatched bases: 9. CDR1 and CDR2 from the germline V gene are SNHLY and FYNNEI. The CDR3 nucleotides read TGTGCCAGCAACACAGCGGGAGGGCCGGATGGGGCCAACGTCCTGACTTTC. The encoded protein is CASNTAGGPDGANVLTF.

The CDR3 DNA follows: TGTGCCAGCAGCCCAGGGACGACTGGCTACACCTTC. Its translation is CASSPGTTGYTF. The gene calls are TRBV9 and TRBJ1-2; D may be TRBD1 (5 bases). V lost 4 bases, J lost 7 bases, and 11 bases lay in between. Germline-derived CDR1 and CDR2 are SGDLS and YYNGEE. This CDR3 is 12 amino acids long.

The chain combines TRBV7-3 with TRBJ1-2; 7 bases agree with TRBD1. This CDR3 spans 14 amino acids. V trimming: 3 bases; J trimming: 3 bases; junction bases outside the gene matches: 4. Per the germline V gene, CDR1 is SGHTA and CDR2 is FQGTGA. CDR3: CASSFRGGDYGYTF. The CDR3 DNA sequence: TGTGCCAGCAGCTTCAGGGGGGGGGACTATGGCTACACCTTC.